This T cell receptor (beta chain) was documented in a study of regulatory T cells in long-lasting Graves disease. This sample's time point: newly diagnosed GD, antithyroid drugs for less than 3 months. Researchers made the TCR library from RNA that was extracted from PBMCs. This clonotype was counted at least ten times. Both iRepertoire HTBI primers and Arm-PCR of CDR3 regions were used to build the TCR beta libraries. Under the authors' procedure: Identification of gene segments yielded around 64 TRBV and 13 to 15 TRBJ across samples. TCRdb independently ran MiXCR on the multiplex PCR reads; one entry per CDR3 protein. TCRdb assigned the V and J calls; the authors' analysis was not used. The sample lists some 250,000 distinct CDR3 sequences; around 20% were seen once. Germline V lookup: CDR1 DFQATT, CDR2 SNEGSKA (reference sequence). The CDR3 is 11 amino acids. The germline V and J ends were trimmed by 3 bases and 5 bases, with 5 bases remaining between them.

This rearrangement joins TRBV20-1 to TRBJ2-1, with D perhaps TRBD2 (5 bases). This TCR was recovered from a female donor with Graves disease. The sequences come from peripheral blood mononuclear cells (PBMCs), collected at new diagnosis, from a patient treated with antithyroid drugs. The DNA of the CDR3 is TGCAGTGCTAGCGGGAACAATGAGCAGTTCTTC. Protein sequence: CSASGNNEQFF.